This T cell receptor beta chain was obtained from a study of T cell repertoires in cytomegalovirus infection. TCRdb recomputed calls from the reads with MiXCR, one row per CDR3 protein. The profile shows 300,000 to 400,000 distinct CDR3 sequences, 18% of them singletons. Only one count was recorded for this clonotype. The CDR3 covers 14 residues. The ends were cut back, 5 bases at V and 7 bases at J, with 16 bases in the middle. The V gene is TRBV12-3 or TRBV12-4, the J gene TRBJ2-3; no definite D call. The material sequenced was PBMCs. This clonotype originated in a human donor in good health (CMV status not recorded). Some clones in this sample may be carry-over from other donors' samples. CDR3 sequence (DNA): TGTGCCAGCAGTCTACGATACACACAGCATACGCAGTATTTT. Its translation is CASSLRYTQHTQYF.